This TCR beta chain was identified during a study of beta chain features in type 1 diabetes. Overall study: The patient and healthy donor groups were comparable for age, gender and cell yields. Notes on the study in general: TCRB CDR3s from Type 1 diabetes patients were moderately but significantly shorter in all four CD4+ subsets. Patients with type 1 diabetes showed fewer VDJ junction insertions and more deletions. A closer apparent resemblance between naive, central memory and Treg TCRB repertoires was seen in patients than in healthy donors.

Trimming cost V 5 bases and J 1 base, with 11 bases left between them. Germline V gene sequence: CDR1 SGHVS, CDR2 FQNEAQ. The CDR3 extends over 14 amino acids. This clone was recorded a few times. What it binds is unknown. The sequenced template was cDNA made from the entire isolated RNA. Regulatory, naive and central memory T cell samples averaged roughly 3.8 million reads. Produced via immunoSEQ multiplex PCR; TCRdb's table is partial and in-frame only. In the table there are 300,000 to 350,000 clones, around 9% of which are singletons. The chain is built from TRBV7-8 and TRBJ2-5, with D unclear. Material for sequencing was central memory CD4+ T cells from blood. This clonotype was sampled from a man aged 30 to 39 with type 1 diabetes. The CDR3 protein is CASSISTLQETQYF. Written as DNA, the CDR3 is TGTGCCAGCAGCATTAGTACCCTCCAAGAGACCCAGTACTTC.